This T cell receptor (beta chain) was identified during a study of Ad26.COV2.S vaccination and SARS-CoV-2 variants. Study-level findings and limits: Post-vaccination spike-specific CD8+ and CD4+ T cell responses reportedly had substantial breadth. Overall T cell responses may have been underestimated by the analyses of TCR breadth and depth.

Notes on this clone: Its antigen is currently unknown.

The sample's treatment: 15 to 20 received Ad26.COV2.S at low or high dose, single or two shots; 5 received placebo; per-sample allocation not given. Day 63 after the first vaccine or placebo injection was the time point for sampling. Trimming shortened V by 1 base and J by 2 bases, and 12 bases separated the two germline ends. The length of the CDR3 is 15 residues. Germline CDR1 reads SEHNR; CDR2 reads FQNEAQ (reference sequence). Using immunoSEQ multiplex PCR, the repertoire was profiled, and TCRdb retains in-frame clones only, with some absent. This repertoire shows roughly 350,000 clones, over 75% found once; its top ten account for roughly 3.1%.

This TCR was sampled from a person between 18 and 60 years old who received the Ad26.COV2.S COVID-19 vaccine or a placebo. Sequences were derived from peripheral blood, sampled in a trial of Ad26.COV2.S vaccine versus placebo. The chain couples TRBV7-9 to TRBJ2-7, with a tentative D call TRBD1 (5 bases). The DNA for the CDR3 is TGTGCCAGCAGCTTAGTTCTAGGGGTTCCCTACGAGCAGTACTTC. It encodes CASSLVLGVPYEQYF.